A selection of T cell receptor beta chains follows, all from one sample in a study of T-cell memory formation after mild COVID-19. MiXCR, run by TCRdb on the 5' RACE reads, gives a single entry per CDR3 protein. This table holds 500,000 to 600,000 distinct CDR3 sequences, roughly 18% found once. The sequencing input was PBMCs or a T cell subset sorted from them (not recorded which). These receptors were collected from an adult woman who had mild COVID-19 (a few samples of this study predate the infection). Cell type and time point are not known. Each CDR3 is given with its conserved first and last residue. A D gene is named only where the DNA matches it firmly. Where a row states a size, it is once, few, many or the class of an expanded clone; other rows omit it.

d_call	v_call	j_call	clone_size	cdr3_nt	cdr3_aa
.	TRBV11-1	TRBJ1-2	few	TGTGCCAGCAGCTTATTATACACAGGGTCCGACTATGGCTACACCTTC	CASSLLYTGSDYGYTF
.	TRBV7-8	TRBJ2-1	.	TGTGCCAGCAGCCCCGCCCGGGCAGGCTACAATGAGCAGTTCTTC	CASSPARAGYNEQFF
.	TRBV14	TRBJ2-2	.	TGTGCCAGCAGCCAAGATAGACAGACCGGGGAGCTGTTTTTT	CASSQDRQTGELFF
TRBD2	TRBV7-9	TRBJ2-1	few	TGTGCCAGCAGCCCGGAGGGACTAGCGGGAGCTTACAATGAGCAGTTCTTC	CASSPEGLAGAYNEQFF
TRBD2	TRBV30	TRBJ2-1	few	TGTGCCTGGAGTGTTCCGGGGGGGAGGCCTTACAATGAGCAGTTCTTC	CAWSVPGGRPYNEQFF
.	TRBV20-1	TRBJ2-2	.	TGCAGTGCTAGAACCCCCTGGCAAGAGGGTGTCGGGGAGCTGTTTTTT	CSARTPWQEGVGELFF
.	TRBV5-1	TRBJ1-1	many	TGCGCCAGCAGCGTGGAGGGAGGGACGGTGAACACTGAAGCTTTCTTT	CASSVEGGTVNTEAFF
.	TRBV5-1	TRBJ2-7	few	TGCGCCAGCAGCCTTGACTCCAGGGGAATAGGTGCGGACGAGCAGTACTTC	CASSLDSRGIGADEQYF
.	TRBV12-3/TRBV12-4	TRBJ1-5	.	TGTGCCAGCAGTCCCCCTATTGGGCCCCAGCATTTT	CASSPPIGPQHF
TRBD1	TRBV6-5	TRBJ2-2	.	TGTGCCAGCAGCCACCTCGGACAGGGGTTCACCGGGGAGCTGTTTTTT	CASSHLGQGFTGELFF
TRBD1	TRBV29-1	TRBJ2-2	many	TGCAGCGCCAGGGGGACCGGGGAGCTGTTTTTT	CSARGTGELFF
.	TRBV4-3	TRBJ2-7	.	TGCGCCAGCAGCCCAGATGGAGGTGGGAGGAGCGGGCCTGAGCAGTACTTC	CASSPDGGGRSGPEQYF
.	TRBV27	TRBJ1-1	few	TGTGCCAGCAGACAGGGACCCACTGAAGCTTTCTTT	CASRQGPTEAFF
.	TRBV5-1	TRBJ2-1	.	TGCGCCAGCAGCTGGGGGTATACGAATGAGCAGTTCTTC	CASSWGYTNEQFF
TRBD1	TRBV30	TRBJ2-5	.	TGTGCCTGGTCCCGGGACAGGAGACAGACCCAGTACTTC	CAWSRDRRQTQYF
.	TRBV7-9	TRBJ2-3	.	TGTGCCAGCAGCTTCCGGACCAGATCTACGCAGTATTTT	CASSFRTRSTQYF
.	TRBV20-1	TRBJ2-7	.	TGCAGTGCTAGAGTCGATTTAGGCAGGGGTAGATTTAACGAGCAGTACTTC	CSARVDLGRGRFNEQYF
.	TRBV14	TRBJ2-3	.	TGTGCCAGCAGCCCCACTCTGGGTTTACGGTATTTT	CASSPTLGLRYF
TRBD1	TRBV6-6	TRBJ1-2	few	TGTGCCAGCAGTTACTCATCCCGACAGGGGGCTGCTTATGGCTACACCTTC	CASSYSSRQGAAYGYTF
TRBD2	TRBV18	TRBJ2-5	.	TGTGCCAGCTCAGGGGGACTAGCGGTAATGCAAGAGACCCAGTACTTC	CASSGGLAVMQETQYF
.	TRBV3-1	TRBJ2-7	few	TGTGCCAGCAGCCAAGAGGGGGGAGGCGCTACCTACTTC	CASSQEGGGATYF
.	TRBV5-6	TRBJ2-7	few	TGTGCCAGCAGCACCCGGGACACCGCCTACGAGCAGTACTTC	CASSTRDTAYEQYF
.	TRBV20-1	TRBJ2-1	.	TGCAGTGCCCCTGGGTCTAGCAGGTGGAATGAGCAGTTCTTC	CSAPGSSRWNEQFF
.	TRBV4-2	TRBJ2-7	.	TGTGCCAGCAGCCAAGATCAGGGGCCGTACGAGCAGTACTTC	CASSQDQGPYEQYF
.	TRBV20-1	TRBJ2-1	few	TGCAGTGCTAGCGGGGTCGGTGAGCAGTTCTTC	CSASGVGEQFF
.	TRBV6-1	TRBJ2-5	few	TGTGCCAGCAGTGAAACGAGTTTCCAAGAGACCCAGTACTTC	CASSETSFQETQYF
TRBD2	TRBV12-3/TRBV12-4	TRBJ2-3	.	TGTGCCAGCAGTCCTGCTAGCGGATCTAGCACAGATACGCAGTATTTT	CASSPASGSSTDTQYF
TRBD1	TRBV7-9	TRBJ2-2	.	TGTGCCAGCAGCTTAGGCTGGGACAGGGGGCGAACCGGGGAGCTGTTTTTT	CASSLGWDRGRTGELFF
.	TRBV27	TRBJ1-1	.	TGTGCCAGCAGTTTAACCGGGGCCACTGAAGCTTTCTTT	CASSLTGATEAFF
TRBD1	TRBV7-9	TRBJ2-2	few	TGTGCCAGCAGCCAGGACAGGATCGCCGGGGAGCTGTTTTTT	CASSQDRIAGELFF
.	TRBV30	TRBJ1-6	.	TGTGCCTGGAGCGAGGTTCCTAATTCACCCCTCCACTTT	CAWSEVPNSPLHF
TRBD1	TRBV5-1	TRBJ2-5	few	TGCGCCAGCAGCTGGAAGACAGGGGGCGAAGGGGAGACCCAGTACTTC	CASSWKTGGEGETQYF
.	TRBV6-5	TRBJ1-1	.	TGTGCCAGCAGTATTGACTTTAGGACGGTGGACACTGAAGCTTTCTTT	CASSIDFRTVDTEAFF
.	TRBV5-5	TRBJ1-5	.	TGTGCCAGCAGCTTGGCACCCGATAGCAATCAGCCCCAGCATTTT	CASSLAPDSNQPQHF
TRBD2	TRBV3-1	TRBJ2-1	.	TGTGCCAGCAGCCACCCCCTCCGAGGGAGGGCCGGTGAGCAGTTCTTC	CASSHPLRGRAGEQFF
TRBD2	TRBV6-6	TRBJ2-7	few	TGTGCCAGCAGTACGGGACTAGCGGGGGCCCTCCCCGAGCAGTACTTC	CASSTGLAGALPEQYF
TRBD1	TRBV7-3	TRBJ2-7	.	TGTGCCAGCAGCCCGGGGACAGGGAGTGGCGAGCAGTACTTC	CASSPGTGSGEQYF
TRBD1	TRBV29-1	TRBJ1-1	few	TGCAGCGTCCGGGACAGGGGCCCGGGAGACACTGAAGCTTTCTTT	CSVRDRGPGDTEAFF
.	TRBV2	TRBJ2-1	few	TGTGCCAGCAAGCTAAGGGGTCCCATCTTC	CASKLRGPIF
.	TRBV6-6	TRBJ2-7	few	TGTGCCAGCAGTCTCCTGGTGGCCCGGGACAAAACCTACGAGCAGTACTTC	CASSLLVARDKTYEQYF
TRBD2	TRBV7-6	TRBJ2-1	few	TGTGCCAGCAGCTTATGGGTTTCGGAGGGATGGCTAGCGGGAGGAAGCCTCAATGAGCAGTTCTTC	CASSLWVSEGWLAGGSLNEQFF
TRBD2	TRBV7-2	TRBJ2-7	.	TGTGCCAGCAGCTTAGTGTCTAGCGGGACCTACGAGCAGTACTTC	CASSLVSSGTYEQYF
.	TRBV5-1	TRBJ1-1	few	TGCGCCAGCAGCTTTGGTGGGGGTTTTAACACTGAAGCTTTCTTT	CASSFGGGFNTEAFF
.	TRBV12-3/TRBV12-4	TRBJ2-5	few	TGTGCCAGCAGGGAGGGGCGGGAGACCCAGTACTTC	CASREGRETQYF
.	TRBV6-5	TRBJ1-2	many	TGTGCCAGCAGTAAACGGGACGGCTATGGCTACACCTTC	CASSKRDGYGYTF
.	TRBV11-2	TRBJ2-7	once	TGTGCCAGCAGCTTCCGCACGACGGAGCAGTACTTC	CASSFRTTEQYF